Included here is one T cell receptor (beta chain) sequence, with context. Its antigen is unknown. Trimming stripped 1 base from V and 3 bases from J, with 12 bases between. CDR1 is SGHRS and CDR2 is YFSETQ in the germline V gene. The CDR3 is 15 residues long. Only in-frame clones appear in the TCRdb table, and some are missing; sequencing was by immunoSEQ multiplex PCR. This table has about 84,000 clones, roughly 90% appearing once. The data derive from a study of PD-L1 blockade in urothelial cancer. Study details: Blood was tested 3 weeks (second dose) and 6 weeks into treatment.

Overall study findings and caveats: Durable-benefit patients showed greater tumor-associated blood clone expansion at 3 weeks.

The TCR comes from a man between 60 and 75 years old with urothelial cancer. The rearrangement uses TRBV5-1 and TRBJ2-3, with D possibly being TRBD1 (5 bases). The sample here was PBMCs, taken around atezolizumab (anti-PD-L1) treatment. This CDR3 reads CASSLNPRATDTQYF. CDR3 nucleotides: TGCGCCAGCAGCTTGAATCCCAGGGCGACAGATACGCAGTATTTT.